The rows below give T cell receptor beta chains drawn from one sample of a study of T cell responses to AZD1222 COVID-19 vaccine. Data came from immunoSEQ multiplex PCR; TCRdb stores just in-frame clones and leaves some out. The sample holds some 170,000 clones, approximately 90% seen once. Specimen: peripheral blood, collected 28 days after the second dose of the MenACWY control vaccine. The receptors come from an adult who received the MenACWY meningococcal vaccine as a control. Each CDR3 is given with its conserved first and last residue. The order of the fields is J gene, V gene, clone size, D gene, CDR3 protein, CDR3 DNA. The D gene is left open where the match is weak. Size is stated for part of the rows, as once, few or many counts, or as a class when the clone is expanded.

TRBJ2-6 | TRBV4-3 | - | TRBD1 | CASSPSEGAISGANVLTF | TGCGCCAGCAGCCCAAGTGAGGGGGCGATCTCTGGGGCCAACGTCCTGACTTTC
TRBJ2-7 | TRBV19 | - | - | CASSIQRYHEQYF | TGTGCCAGTAGTATCCAGAGGTACCACGAGCAGTACTTC
TRBJ1-2 | TRBV12-5 | - | - | CASAPGTNYGYTF | TGTGCTAGTGCTCCCGGTACCAACTATGGCTACACCTTC
TRBJ2-7 | TRBV6-5 | - | - | CASSPSRVLYEQYF | TGTGCCAGCAGTCCCTCTAGGGTTCTATACGAGCAGTACTTC
TRBJ1-2 | TRBV28 | - | - | CASRQQGEGYTF | TGTGCCAGCAGACAACAGGGTGAGGGCTACACCTTC
TRBJ2-2 | TRBV4-2 | - | TRBD2 | CASSQWTSGNTGELFF | TGTGCCAGCAGCCAGTGGACTAGCGGGAACACCGGGGAGCTGTTTTTT
TRBJ2-6 | TRBV28 | - | TRBD2 | CASSLSTGRSGRRANVLTF | TGTGCCAGCAGTTTATCTACAGGGAGAAGCGGGAGAAGGGCCAACGTCCTGACTTTC
TRBJ2-1 | TRBV28 | few | - | CASSLPNSGNEQFF | TGTGCCAGCAGTCTACCTAATTCGGGAAATGAGCAGTTCTTC
TRBJ2-7 | TRBV20-1 | - | - | CSAREGNEQYF | TGCAGTGCTAGAGAAGGGAACGAGCAGTACTTC
TRBJ1-2 | TRBV14 | - | - | CASSQDRGATYGYTF | TGTGCCAGCAGCCAAGATCGGGGAGCAACCTATGGCTACACCTTC
TRBJ2-2 | TRBV12-3/TRBV12-4 | - | - | CASSLEGAGELFF | TGTGCCAGCAGTTTAGAAGGGGCCGGGGAGCTGTTTTTT
TRBJ2-7 | TRBV2 | once | TRBD1 | CASSPQAGTGMYEQYF | TGTGCCAGCAGCCCTCAGGCGGGGACAGGGATGTACGAGCAGTACTTC
TRBJ1-2 | TRBV10-3 | - | - | CAISESQGYGYTF | TGTGCCATCAGTGAGTCACAGGGCTATGGCTACACCTTC
TRBJ2-3 | TRBV9 | - | - | CASSVIPGGTTDTQYF | TGTGCCAGCAGCGTAATTCCAGGGGGGACCACAGATACGCAGTATTTT
TRBJ1-1 | TRBV18 | - | - | CASSPSNTGTGTEAFF | TGTGCCAGCTCACCATCGAATACAGGGACCGGTACTGAAGCTTTCTTT
TRBJ2-1 | TRBV10-3 | - | TRBD2 | CAISTLAGGDNEQFF | TGTGCCATCAGTACACTAGCGGGAGGGGACAATGAGCAGTTCTTC
TRBJ1-2 | TRBV5-1 | - | - | CASSLVTNYGYTF | TGCGCCAGCAGCTTGGTTACTAACTATGGCTACACCTTC
TRBJ1-2 | TRBV5-1 | - | TRBD1 | CASSLGQGPWDGYTF | TGCGCCAGCAGCCTAGGACAGGGTCCTTGGGACGGCTACACCTTC
TRBJ2-2 | TRBV24-1 | - | - | CATSVHSNGLNTGELFF | TGTGCCACCAGTGTCCATTCGAACGGCCTGAACACCGGGGAGCTGTTTTTT
TRBJ1-6 | TRBV9 | - | - | CASSPGTYQNSPLHF | TGTGCCAGCAGTCCCGGGACATATCAAAATTCACCCCTCCACTTT
TRBJ2-1 | TRBV7-9 | - | TRBD2 | CASSPRTSGKVYNEQFF | TGTGCCAGCAGCCCTCGGACTAGCGGGAAGGTTTACAATGAGCAGTTCTTC
TRBJ1-1 | TRBV3-1/TRBV3-2 | - | - | CASSLRLNTEAFF | TGTGCCAGCAGCCTCAGATTGAACACTGAAGCTTTCTTT
TRBJ2-6 | TRBV30 | - | - | CAWSSTGTSGANVLTF | TGTGCCTGGAGTTCTACAGGGACCTCTGGGGCCAACGTCCTGACTTTC
TRBJ2-1 | TRBV9 | - | - | CASSVGAGATGEQFF | TGTGCCAGCAGCGTAGGGGCCGGGGCCACGGGTGAGCAGTTCTTC
TRBJ2-5 | TRBV27 | few | - | CASSSPGRAETQYF | TGTGCCAGCAGTTCCCCGGGCCGGGCGGAGACCCAGTACTTC
TRBJ2-2 | TRBV27 | - | - | CAAKGGVNTGELFF | TGTGCCGCAAAAGGGGGGGTTAACACCGGGGAGCTGTTTTTT
TRBJ2-7 | TRBV29-1 | - | - | CSVSPRDSYEQYF | TGCAGCGTTTCTCCCCGGGACTCCTACGAGCAGTACTTC
TRBJ1-1 | TRBV6-5 | - | - | CAIQAGWGTEAFF | TGTGCCATCCAGGCCGGGTGGGGGACGGAAGCTTTCTTT
TRBJ1-2 | TRBV6-5 | - | - | CASSYSGRTYGYTF | TGTGCCAGCAGTTACTCTGGACGGACCTATGGCTACACCTTC
TRBJ2-1 | TRBV5-6 | - | - | CASGGQFNYNEQFF | TGTGCCAGCGGCGGACAGTTCAACTACAATGAGCAGTTCTTC
TRBJ2-7 | TRBV19 | - | - | CASSMPGVVDEQYF | TGTGCCAGTAGTATGCCTGGGGTAGTCGACGAGCAGTACTTC
TRBJ2-7 | TRBV7-2 | - | TRBD2 | CASSQFASGLAEYEQYF | TGTGCCAGCAGCCAATTTGCTTCGGGACTAGCGGAATACGAGCAGTACTTC
TRBJ2-2 | TRBV7-2 | - | - | CASSSDFNTGELFF | TGTGCCAGCAGCTCTGATTTCAACACCGGGGAGCTGTTTTTT
TRBJ1-2 | TRBV18 | - | - | CASSVVRRSHPGANYGYTF | TGTGCCAGCTCAGTGGTGAGAAGGTCGCACCCAGGAGCTAACTATGGCTACACCTTC
TRBJ2-3 | TRBV28 | - | TRBD1 | CASSSPGQGAGDTQYF | TGTGCCAGCAGTTCCCCCGGACAGGGGGCAGGGGATACGCAGTATTTT
TRBJ1-1 | TRBV24-1 | - | - | CATSDWGTEAFF | TGTGCCACCAGTGATTGGGGGACTGAAGCTTTCTTT
TRBJ2-1 | TRBV6-5 | - | TRBD2 | CASRVAGAPYNEQFF | TGTGCCAGCAGGGTAGCGGGAGCGCCCTACAATGAGCAGTTCTTC
TRBJ1-1 | TRBV5-1 | once | TRBD1 | CASSFTGDRTEAFF | TGCGCCAGCAGCTTCACAGGGGATAGGACTGAAGCTTTCTTT
TRBJ2-2 | TRBV19 | few | TRBD2 | CASSRTSGSTGELFF | TGTGCCAGTAGTCGGACTAGCGGGAGCACCGGGGAGCTGTTTTTT
TRBJ2-2 | TRBV29-1 | - | - | CSVRGANTGELFF | TGCAGCGTGAGAGGGGCGAACACCGGGGAGCTGTTTTTT
TRBJ1-2 | TRBV7-9 | - | - | CASSLLHGANYGYTF | TGTGCCAGCAGCTTACTGCACGGAGCTAACTATGGCTACACCTTC
TRBJ1-2 | TRBV5-4 | few | - | CASSRTPGKGDDGYTF | TGTGCCAGCAGCCGAACCCCAGGGAAAGGGGACGATGGCTACACCTTC
TRBJ2-7 | TRBV9 | - | - | CASSVGVLATPYEQYF | TGTGCCAGCAGCGTAGGGGTTTTAGCCACCCCCTACGAGCAGTACTTC
TRBJ2-3 | TRBV19 | - | TRBD2 | CASSSGGEAFDTQYF | TGTGCCAGTTCTAGCGGGGGAGAGGCCTTCGATACGCAGTATTTT
TRBJ1-4 | TRBV27 | - | TRBD1 | CASSPGTGGKWLFF | TGTGCCAGCAGTCCGGGGACAGGGGGAAAATGGCTGTTTTTT
TRBJ1-6 | TRBV16 | - | - | CASSRDLRSSYNSPLHF | TGTGCCAGCAGCCGGGACTTAAGGAGCTCCTATAATTCACCCCTCCACTTT
TRBJ2-2 | TRBV10-3 | - | TRBD2 | CAISEWASGLNTGELFF | TGTGCCATCAGTGAATGGGCTAGCGGTTTGAACACCGGGGAGCTGTTTTTT
TRBJ2-3 | TRBV7-9 | - | - | CASSFSADTQYF | TGTGCCAGCAGCTTTAGCGCAGATACGCAGTATTTT
TRBJ2-7 | TRBV5-1 | - | TRBD1 | CASSPGTGPYEQYF | TGCGCCAGCAGCCCGGGGACAGGGCCCTACGAGCAGTACTTC
TRBJ2-1 | TRBV13 | - | - | CASSLDLLGQFF | TGTGCCAGCAGCTTAGACCTACTGGGGCAGTTCTTC
TRBJ2-6 | TRBV4-1 | - | - | CASSRPGSRGEDGANVLTF | TGCGCCAGCAGCCGGCCTGGCAGCAGGGGGGAGGATGGGGCCAACGTCCTGACTTTC
TRBJ1-2 | TRBV19 | once | - | CASSRGRGYTF | TGTGCCAGTAGTCGGGGACGTGGCTACACCTTC
TRBJ1-2 | TRBV28 | - | TRBD1 | CASRYTGVLGYGYTF | TGTGCCAGCAGGTACACAGGGGTATTAGGGTATGGCTACACCTTC